Detailed here is one TCR beta chain. The CDR3 totals 16 residues. Trimming stripped 6 bases from V and 0 bases from J, with 12 bases between. The germline gives CDR1 SNHLY, CDR2 FYNNEI. The time point is: blood 4 weeks post-SBRT, at nephrectomy. Treatment given: 15 Gy SBRT to primary tumor, nephrectomy 4 weeks later. Nephrectomy followed 15 Gy stereotactic body radiation by 4 weeks. This specimen comes from a study of radiation and T cells in renal cell carcinoma. TCRdb keeps only in-frame clones here, not all; method: immunoSEQ multiplex PCR. The sample lists around 170,000 clones; about 87% were seen once.

The sequence was obtained from a woman between 50 and 59 years old with renal cell carcinoma. The genes are TRBV2 and TRBJ2-6; the D gene could be TRBD1 or TRBD2 (5 bases each). Source: blood, taken from a patient whose treatment included radiotherapy and nephrectomy. CDR3 nucleotide sequence: TGTGCCAGCAGCTCTTGGGGGTACTCTGGGGCCAACGTCCTGACTTTC. Its protein product is CASSSWGYSGANVLTF.